This T cell receptor beta chain stems from a study of cytomegalovirus exposure and HLA in healthy donors. A remark on this clone: No antigen is known for it.

PCR amplification relied on 60 Vbeta primers (plus 13 Jbeta primers). Data came from immunoSEQ multiplex PCR; TCRdb stores just in-frame clones and leaves some out. The sample has around 100,000 clones, over 55% seen once; the top ten hold roughly 8.7%. Study conclusions and caveats: In a later analysis, donors in an Asian-associated ancestry cluster reportedly had fewer N-insertions in productive TCRs than the cohort mean. There was a cluster of highly shared sequence variants that was likely a sequencing artifact. In a later analysis, TCR beta V- and J-gene trimming showed a link to a missense DCLRE1C variant.

This TCR was sampled from a man between 18 and 35 years old in good health and CMV-seropositive. The sample taken for sequencing was PBMCs.

The CDR3 reads CASSLDRANYGYTF. DNA of the CDR3: TGTGCCAGCAGTCTAGACAGAGCTAACTATGGCTACACCTTC. The chain couples TRBV27 to TRBJ1-2, with TRBD1 as a possible D gene (5 bases). Per the germline V gene, CDR1 is MNHEY and CDR2 is SMNVEV (reference sequence). The CDR3 is made up of 14 amino acids. V was pared by 5 bases and J by 0 bases, with 10 bases between.